This T cell receptor (beta chain) was recovered during a study of technical replicates of blood from a few donors. The assay was immunoSEQ multiplex PCR, and TCRdb's table has in-frame clones only and misses some. The profile shows over 60,000 clones, 90% to 95% of them singletons. This CDR3 region has 15 residues. Trimming at V came to 7 bases and at J to 2 bases, leaving 8 bases not matched to a gene. Germline V CDR1 and CDR2: SGHRS, YFSETQ. Sequencing was carried out using T cells isolated from PBMCs. This receptor was identified in a human donor in good health. This chain links TRBV5-1 with TRBJ2-1, with 8 nucleotides matching TRBD2. CDR3 sequence reads: CASGNGGGPYNEQFF. The CDR3 DNA reads TGCGCCAGCGGGAACGGGGGGGGGCCCTACAATGAGCAGTTCTTC.